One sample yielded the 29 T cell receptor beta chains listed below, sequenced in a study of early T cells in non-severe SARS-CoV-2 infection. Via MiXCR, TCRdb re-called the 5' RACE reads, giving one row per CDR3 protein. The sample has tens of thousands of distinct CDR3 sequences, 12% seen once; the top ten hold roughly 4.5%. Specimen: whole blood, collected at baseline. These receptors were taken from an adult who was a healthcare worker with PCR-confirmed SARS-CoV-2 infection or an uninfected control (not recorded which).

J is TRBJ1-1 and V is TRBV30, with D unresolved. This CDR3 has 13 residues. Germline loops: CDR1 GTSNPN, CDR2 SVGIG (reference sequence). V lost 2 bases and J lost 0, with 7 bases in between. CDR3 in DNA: TGTGCCTGGAGTCGCAGCCTGAACACTGAAGCTTTCTTT. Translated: CAWSRSLNTEAFF. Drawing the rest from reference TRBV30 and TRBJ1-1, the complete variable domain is SQTIHQWPATLVQPVGSPLSLECTVEGTSNPNLYWYRQAAGRGLQLLFYSVGIGQISSEVPQNLSASRPQDRQFILSSKKLLLSDSGFYLCAWSRSLNTEAFFGQGTRLTVV.

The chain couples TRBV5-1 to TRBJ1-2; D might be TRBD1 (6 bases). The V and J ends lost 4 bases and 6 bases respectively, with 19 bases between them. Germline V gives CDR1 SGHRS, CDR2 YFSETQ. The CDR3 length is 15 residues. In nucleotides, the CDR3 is TGCGCCAGCAGCATAACCCACAGGGAACCCAATGGCTACACCTTC. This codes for CASSITHREPNGYTF.

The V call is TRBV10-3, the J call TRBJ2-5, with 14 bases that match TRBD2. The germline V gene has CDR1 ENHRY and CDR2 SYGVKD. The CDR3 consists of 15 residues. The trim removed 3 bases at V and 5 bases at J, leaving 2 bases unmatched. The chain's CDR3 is CAISEGTSGSETQYF. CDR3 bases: TGTGCCATCAGTGAAGGGACTAGCGGGAGTGAGACCCAGTACTTC.

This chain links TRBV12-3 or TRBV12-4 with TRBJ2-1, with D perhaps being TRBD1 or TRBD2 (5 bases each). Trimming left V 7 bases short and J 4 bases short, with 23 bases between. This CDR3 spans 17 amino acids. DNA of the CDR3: TGTGCCAGCACCCCGAGAGGGAAAGTGGGGCTATACAATGAGCAGTTCTTC. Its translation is CASTPRGKVGLYNEQFF.

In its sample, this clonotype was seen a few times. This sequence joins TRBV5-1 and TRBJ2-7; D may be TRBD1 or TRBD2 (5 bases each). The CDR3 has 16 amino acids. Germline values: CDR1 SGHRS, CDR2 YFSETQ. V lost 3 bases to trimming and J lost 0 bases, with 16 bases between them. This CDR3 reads CASSWGPNRGSYEQYF. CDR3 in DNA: TGCGCCAGCAGCTGGGGCCCGAACCGGGGCTCCTACGAGCAGTACTTC.

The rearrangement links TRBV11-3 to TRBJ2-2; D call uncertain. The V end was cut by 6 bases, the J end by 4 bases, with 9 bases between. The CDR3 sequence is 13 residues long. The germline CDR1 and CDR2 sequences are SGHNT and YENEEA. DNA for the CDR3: TGTGCCAGCAGTCACATTTTCACCGGGGAGCTGTTTTTT. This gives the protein CASSHIFTGELFF.

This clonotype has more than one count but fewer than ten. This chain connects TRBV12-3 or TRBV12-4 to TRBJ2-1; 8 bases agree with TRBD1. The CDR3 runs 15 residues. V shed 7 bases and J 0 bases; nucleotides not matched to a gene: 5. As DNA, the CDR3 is TGTGCCAGCATACACAGGGGGAGCTCCTACAATGAGCAGTTCTTC. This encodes CASIHRGSSYNEQFF.

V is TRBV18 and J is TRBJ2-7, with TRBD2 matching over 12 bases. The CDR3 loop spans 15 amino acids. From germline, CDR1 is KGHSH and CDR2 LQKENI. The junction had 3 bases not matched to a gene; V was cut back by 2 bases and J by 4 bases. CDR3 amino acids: CASSPGTSGFYEQYF. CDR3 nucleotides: TGTGCCAGCTCACCAGGGACTAGCGGGTTTTACGAGCAGTACTTC.

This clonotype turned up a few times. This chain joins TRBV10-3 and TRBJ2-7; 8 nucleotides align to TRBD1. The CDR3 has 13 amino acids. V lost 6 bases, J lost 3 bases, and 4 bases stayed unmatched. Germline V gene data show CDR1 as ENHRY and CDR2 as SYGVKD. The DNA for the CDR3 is TGTGCCATCAGGCAGACAGGGGTCTACGAGCAGTACTTC. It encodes CAIRQTGVYEQYF.

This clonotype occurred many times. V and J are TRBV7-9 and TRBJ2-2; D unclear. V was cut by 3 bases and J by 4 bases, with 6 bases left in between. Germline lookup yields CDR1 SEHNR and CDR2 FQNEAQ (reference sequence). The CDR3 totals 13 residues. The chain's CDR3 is CASSLGSTGELFF. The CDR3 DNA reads TGTGCCAGCAGCTTGGGCAGCACCGGGGAGCTGTTTTTT.

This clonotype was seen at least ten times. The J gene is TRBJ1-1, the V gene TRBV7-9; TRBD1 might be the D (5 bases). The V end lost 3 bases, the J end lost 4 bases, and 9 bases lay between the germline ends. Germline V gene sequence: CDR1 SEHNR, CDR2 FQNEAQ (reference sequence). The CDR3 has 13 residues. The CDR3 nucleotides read TGTGCCAGCAGCTTTCAGGGAGGCACTGAAGCTTTCTTT. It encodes CASSFQGGTEAFF.

CDR3 DNA sequence: TGTGCCAGCAGCGTAGTAGGGGGCGGGACAGATACGCAGTATTTT. Its protein is CASSVVGGGTDTQYF. The V gene is TRBV9, the J gene TRBJ2-3; TRBD1 aligns across 7 bases. V gave up 0 bases and J gave up 3 bases; unmatched junction bases: 4. Germline V gene sequence: CDR1 SGDLS, CDR2 YYNGEE. The CDR3 length is 15 residues.

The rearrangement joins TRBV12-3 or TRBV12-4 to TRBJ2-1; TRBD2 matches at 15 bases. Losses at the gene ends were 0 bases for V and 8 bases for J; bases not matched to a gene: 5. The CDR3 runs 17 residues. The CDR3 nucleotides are TGTGCCAGCAGTTTAGCGGGACTAGCGGGAGGTCGGGATGAGCAGTTCTTC. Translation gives CASSLAGLAGGRDEQFF.

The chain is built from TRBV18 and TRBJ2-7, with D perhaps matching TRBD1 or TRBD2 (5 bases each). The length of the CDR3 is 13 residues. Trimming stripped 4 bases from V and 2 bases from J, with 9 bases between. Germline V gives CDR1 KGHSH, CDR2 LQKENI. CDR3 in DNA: TGTGCCAGCTCACTCGGGACGGCCTACGAGCAGTACTTC. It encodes CASSLGTAYEQYF.

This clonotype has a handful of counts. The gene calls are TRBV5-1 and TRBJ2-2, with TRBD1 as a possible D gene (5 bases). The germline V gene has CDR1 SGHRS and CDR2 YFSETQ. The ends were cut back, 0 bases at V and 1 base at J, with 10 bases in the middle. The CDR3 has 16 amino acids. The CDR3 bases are TGCGCCAGCAGCTTGGCCGGGCAGGGGAACACCGGGGAGCTGTTTTTT. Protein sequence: CASSLAGQGNTGELFF.

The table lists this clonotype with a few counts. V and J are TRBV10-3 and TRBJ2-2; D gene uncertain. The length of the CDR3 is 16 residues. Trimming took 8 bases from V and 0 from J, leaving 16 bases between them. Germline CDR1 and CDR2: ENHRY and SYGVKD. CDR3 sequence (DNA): TGTGCCATCTGTCCTTTCGGGTACCCGAACACCGGGGAGCTGTTTTTT. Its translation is CAICPFGYPNTGELFF.

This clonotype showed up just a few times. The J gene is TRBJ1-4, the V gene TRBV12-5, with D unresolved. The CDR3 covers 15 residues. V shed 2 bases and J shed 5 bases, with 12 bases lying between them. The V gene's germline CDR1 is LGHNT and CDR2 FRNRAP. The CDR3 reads CASGLFSPGNEKLFF. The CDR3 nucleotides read TGTGCTAGTGGTTTGTTCAGCCCGGGCAATGAAAAACTGTTTTTT.

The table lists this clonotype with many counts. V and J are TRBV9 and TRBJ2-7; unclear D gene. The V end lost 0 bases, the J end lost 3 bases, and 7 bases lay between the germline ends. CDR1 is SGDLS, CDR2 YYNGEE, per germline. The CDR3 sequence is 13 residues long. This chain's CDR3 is CASSVAQYYEQYF. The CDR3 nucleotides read TGTGCCAGCAGCGTAGCACAGTACTACGAGCAGTACTTC.

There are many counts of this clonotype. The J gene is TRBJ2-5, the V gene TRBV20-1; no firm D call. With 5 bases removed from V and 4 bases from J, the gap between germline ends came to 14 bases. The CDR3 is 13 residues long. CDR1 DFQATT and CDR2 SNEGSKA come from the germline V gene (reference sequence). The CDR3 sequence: CSALQEFPETQYF. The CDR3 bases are TGCAGTGCTCTGCAGGAGTTCCCAGAGACCCAGTACTTC.

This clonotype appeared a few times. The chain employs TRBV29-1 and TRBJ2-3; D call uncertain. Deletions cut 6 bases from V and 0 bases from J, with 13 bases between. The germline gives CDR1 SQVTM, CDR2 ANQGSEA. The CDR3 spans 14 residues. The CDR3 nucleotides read TGCAGCGTGGGCGTGGGGATTAGCACAGATACGCAGTATTTT. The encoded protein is CSVGVGISTDTQYF.

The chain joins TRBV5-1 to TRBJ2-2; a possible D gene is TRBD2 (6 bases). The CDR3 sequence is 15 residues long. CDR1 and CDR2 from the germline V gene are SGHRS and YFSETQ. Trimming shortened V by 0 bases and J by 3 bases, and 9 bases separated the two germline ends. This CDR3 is CASSLVVADTGELFF. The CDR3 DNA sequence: TGCGCCAGCAGCTTGGTAGTAGCGGACACCGGGGAGCTGTTTTTT.

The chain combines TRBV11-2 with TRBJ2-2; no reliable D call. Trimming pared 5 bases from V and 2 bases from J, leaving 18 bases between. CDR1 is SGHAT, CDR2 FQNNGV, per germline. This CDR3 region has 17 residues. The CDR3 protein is CASSARAFGGNTGELFF. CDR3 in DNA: TGTGCCAGCAGCGCCCGGGCTTTTGGCGGAAACACCGGGGAGCTGTTTTTT. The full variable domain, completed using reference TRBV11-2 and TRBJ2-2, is EAGVAQSPRYKIIEKRQSVAFWCNPISGHATLYWYQQILGQGPKLLIQFQNNGVVDDSQLPKDRFSAERLKGVDSTLKIQPAKLEDSAVYLCASSARAFGGNTGELFFGEGSRLTVL.

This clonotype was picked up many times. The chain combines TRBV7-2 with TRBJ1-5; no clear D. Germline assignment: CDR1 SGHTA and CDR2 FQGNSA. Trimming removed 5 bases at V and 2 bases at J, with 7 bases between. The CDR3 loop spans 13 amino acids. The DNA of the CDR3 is TGTGCCAGCAGCATTCAGGGCAATCAGCCCCAGCATTTT. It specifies CASSIQGNQPQHF.

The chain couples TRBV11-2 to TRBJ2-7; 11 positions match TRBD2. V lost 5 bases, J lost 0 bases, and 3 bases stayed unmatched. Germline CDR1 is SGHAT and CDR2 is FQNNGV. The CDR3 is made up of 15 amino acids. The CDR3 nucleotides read TGTGCCAGCAGCCCGGGACTAGCGGACTCCTACGAGCAGTACTTC. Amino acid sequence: CASSPGLADSYEQYF.

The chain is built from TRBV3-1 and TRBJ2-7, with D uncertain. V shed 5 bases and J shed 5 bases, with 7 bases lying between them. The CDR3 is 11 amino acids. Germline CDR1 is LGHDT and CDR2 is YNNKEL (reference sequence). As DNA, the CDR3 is TGTGCCAGCAGCGTTTCTCACGAGCAGTACTTC. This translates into CASSVSHEQYF.

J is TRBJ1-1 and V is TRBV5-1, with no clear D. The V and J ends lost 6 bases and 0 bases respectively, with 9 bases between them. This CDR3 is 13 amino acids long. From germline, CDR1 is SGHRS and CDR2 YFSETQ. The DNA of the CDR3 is TGCGCCAGCAATCGGGAGTTGAACACTGAAGCTTTCTTT. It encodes CASNRELNTEAFF.

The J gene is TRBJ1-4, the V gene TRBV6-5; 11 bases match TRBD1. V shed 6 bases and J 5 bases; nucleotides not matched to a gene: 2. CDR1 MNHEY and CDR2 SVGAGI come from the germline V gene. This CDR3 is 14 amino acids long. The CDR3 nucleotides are TGTGCCAGCAGACGGACAGGGGGCAATGAAAAACTGTTTTTT. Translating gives CASRRTGGNEKLFF.

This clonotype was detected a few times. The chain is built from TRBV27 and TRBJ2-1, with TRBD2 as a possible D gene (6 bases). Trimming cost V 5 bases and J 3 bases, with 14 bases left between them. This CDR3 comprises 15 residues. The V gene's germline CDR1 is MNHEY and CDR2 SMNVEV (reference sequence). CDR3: CASSQDMGGYNEQFF. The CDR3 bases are TGTGCCAGCAGTCAGGACATGGGGGGCTACAATGAGCAGTTCTTC.

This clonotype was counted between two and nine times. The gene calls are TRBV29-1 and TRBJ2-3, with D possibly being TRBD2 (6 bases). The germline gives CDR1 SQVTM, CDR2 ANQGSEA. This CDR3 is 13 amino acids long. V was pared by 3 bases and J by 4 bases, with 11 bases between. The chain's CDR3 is CSVDGGAADTQYF. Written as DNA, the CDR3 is TGCAGCGTTGACGGCGGGGCGGCAGATACGCAGTATTTT.